This T cell receptor beta chain was retrieved from a study of T cells in Graves' hyperthyroidism and ophthalmopathy. Study outcomes and limitations: Researchers report that a 13 V-J model separated ophthalmopathy from stable hyperthyroidism. In the blood, most expanded thyroid clonotypes above 0.001 appeared as well.

The source material, RNA transcripts, was used to amplify TCR beta CDR3 regions. The TCR CDR3 was amplified in a first-round RT-PCR using the HTBI primer set. TCRdb called the multiplex PCR reads again in MiXCR, with one record for every CDR3 protein. The sample includes fewer than 350,000 distinct CDR3 sequences, approximately 18% seen only once; the top ten take less than 20%. This clonotype was seen a few times. Its antigen is unknown. CDR3 length equals 13 residues. With 10 bases clipped from V and 5 bases from J, the junction kept 7 bases outside the gene matches. CDR1 and CDR2 (germline): ENHRY, SYGVKD.

The sequence was obtained from a woman aged 40 to 55 with Graves' ophthalmopathy. The chain combines TRBV10-3 with TRBJ1-1, with 10 bases aligning to TRBD1. Sequenced sample: blood. The DNA for the CDR3 is TGTGCCACCGGGACAGGGGTGGCGACTGAAGCTTTCTTT. Translated, it gives CATGTGVATEAFF.